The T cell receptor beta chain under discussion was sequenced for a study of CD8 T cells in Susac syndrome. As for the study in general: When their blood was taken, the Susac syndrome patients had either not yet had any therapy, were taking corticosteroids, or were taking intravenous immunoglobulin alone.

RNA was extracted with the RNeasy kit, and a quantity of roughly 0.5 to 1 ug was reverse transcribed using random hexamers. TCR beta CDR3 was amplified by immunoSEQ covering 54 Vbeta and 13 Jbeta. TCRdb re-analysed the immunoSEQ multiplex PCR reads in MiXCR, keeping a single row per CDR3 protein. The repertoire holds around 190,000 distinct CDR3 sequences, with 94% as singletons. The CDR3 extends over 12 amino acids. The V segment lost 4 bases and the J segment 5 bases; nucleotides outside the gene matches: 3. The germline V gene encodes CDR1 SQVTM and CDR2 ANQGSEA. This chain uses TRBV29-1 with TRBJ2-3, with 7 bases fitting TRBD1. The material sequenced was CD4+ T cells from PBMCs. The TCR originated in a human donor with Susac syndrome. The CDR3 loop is CSVVRQGDTQYF. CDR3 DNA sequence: TGCAGCGTTGTCCGACAGGGAGATACGCAGTATTTT.